The 3 T cell receptor beta chains below come from one sample, sequenced in a study of T cells in localized non-small cell lung cancer. Method: immunoSEQ multiplex PCR; TCRdb's copy keeps in-frame clones and lacks some. Of roughly 30,000 clones detected, roughly 90% appear once; the ten largest clones hold roughly 4.1%. The specimen comprised peripheral blood mononuclear cells, sampled before any cancer treatment. The receptors here all came from a woman aged 35-75 years with stage III lung adenocarcinoma.

V and J are TRBV10-3 and TRBJ1-1; D might be TRBD1 (5 bases). Germline V gene sequence: CDR1 ENHRY, CDR2 SYGVKD. V lost 6 bases and J 3 bases, leaving 11 bases between the germline ends. This CDR3 region has 13 residues. The CDR3 reads CAISSGEDTEAFF. For the CDR3, the DNA is TGTGCCATCAGCTCGGGGGAGGACACTGAAGCTTTCTTT.

The rearrangement uses TRBV7-2 and TRBJ2-1; 11 bases are shared with TRBD2. The CDR3 covers 18 residues. With 1 base clipped from V and 2 bases from J, the junction kept 7 bases outside the gene matches. Germline assignment: CDR1 SGHTA and CDR2 FQGNSA. The CDR3 reads CASSLVVLAGGTYNEQFF. The DNA of the CDR3 is TGTGCCAGCAGCTTAGTAGTCCTAGCGGGGGGAACCTACAATGAGCAGTTCTTC.

This clone was detected only once. The chain joins TRBV18 to TRBJ2-5; TRBD2 is a possible D gene (6 bases). V lost 2 bases to trimming and J lost 7 bases, with 17 bases between them. Germline values: CDR1 KGHSH, CDR2 LQKENI. CDR3 length equals 15 residues. CDR3 sequence reads: CASSPDGGLWGTQYF. As DNA, the CDR3 is TGTGCCAGCTCACCAGACGGGGGACTTTGGGGGACCCAGTACTTC. Full variable domain (missing parts from reference TRBV18 and TRBJ2-5): NAGVMQNPRHLVRRRGQEARLRCSPMKGHSHVYWYRQLPEEGLKFMVYLQKENIIDESGMPKERFSAEFPKEGPSILRIQQVVRGDSAAYFCASSPDGGLWGTQYFGPGTRLLVL.